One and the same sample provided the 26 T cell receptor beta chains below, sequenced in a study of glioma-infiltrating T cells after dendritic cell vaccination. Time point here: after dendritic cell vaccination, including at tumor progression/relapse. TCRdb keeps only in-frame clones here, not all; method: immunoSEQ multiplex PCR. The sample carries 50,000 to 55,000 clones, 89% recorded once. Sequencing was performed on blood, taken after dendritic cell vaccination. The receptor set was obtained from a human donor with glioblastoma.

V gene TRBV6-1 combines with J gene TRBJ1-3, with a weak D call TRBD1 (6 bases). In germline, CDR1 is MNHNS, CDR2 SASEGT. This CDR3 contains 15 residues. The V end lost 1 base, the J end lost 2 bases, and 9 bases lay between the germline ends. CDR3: CASSEGGRAGNTIYF. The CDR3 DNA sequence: TGTGCCAGCAGTGAAGGGGGGCGGGCTGGAAACACCATATATTTT.

As DNA, the CDR3 is TGTGCCAGTAGTCCCGGGGGGGAGAGGGGGAAAAACATTCAGTACTTC. Its protein is CASSPGGERGKNIQYF. J is TRBJ2-4 and V is TRBV19; 8 positions agree with TRBD2. Germline V gene data show CDR1 as LNHDA and CDR2 as SQIVND (reference sequence). The CDR3 runs to 16 residues. Trimming removed 5 bases from V and 4 bases from J; junction bases left unmatched: 10.

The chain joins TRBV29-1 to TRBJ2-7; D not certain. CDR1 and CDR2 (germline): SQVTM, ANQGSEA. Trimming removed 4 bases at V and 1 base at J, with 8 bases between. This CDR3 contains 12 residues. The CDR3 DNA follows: TGCAGCGTTGGGCAGTCATCCTACGAGCAGTACTTC. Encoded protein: CSVGQSSYEQYF.

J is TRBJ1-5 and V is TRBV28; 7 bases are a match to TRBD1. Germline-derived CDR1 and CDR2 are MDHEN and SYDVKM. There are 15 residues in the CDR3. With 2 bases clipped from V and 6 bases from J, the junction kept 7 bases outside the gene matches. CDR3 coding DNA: TGTGCCAGCAGTTTAAGGGGTAGGGGGCCTCAGCCCCAGCATTTT. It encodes CASSLRGRGPQPQHF.

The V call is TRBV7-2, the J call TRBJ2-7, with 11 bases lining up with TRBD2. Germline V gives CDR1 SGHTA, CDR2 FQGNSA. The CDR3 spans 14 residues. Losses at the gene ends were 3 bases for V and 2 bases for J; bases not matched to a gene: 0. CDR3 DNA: TGTGCCAGCAGCTTTAGCGGGGGGGCCTACGAGCAGTACTTC. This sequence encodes CASSFSGGAYEQYF.

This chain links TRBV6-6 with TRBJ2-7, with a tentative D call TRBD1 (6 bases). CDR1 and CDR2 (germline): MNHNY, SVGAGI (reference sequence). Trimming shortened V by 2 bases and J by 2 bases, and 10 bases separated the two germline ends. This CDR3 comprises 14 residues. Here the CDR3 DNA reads TGTGCCAGCAGTTACGGGGGCGCTACCTACGAGCAGTACTTC. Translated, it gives CASSYGGATYEQYF.

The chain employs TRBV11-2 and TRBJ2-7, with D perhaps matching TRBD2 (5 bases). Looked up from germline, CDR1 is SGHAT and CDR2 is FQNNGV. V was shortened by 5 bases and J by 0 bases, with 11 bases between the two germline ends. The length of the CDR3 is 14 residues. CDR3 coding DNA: TGTGCCAGCAGCCCCCTTCGGGGCTCCTACGAGCAGTACTTC. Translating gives CASSPLRGSYEQYF.

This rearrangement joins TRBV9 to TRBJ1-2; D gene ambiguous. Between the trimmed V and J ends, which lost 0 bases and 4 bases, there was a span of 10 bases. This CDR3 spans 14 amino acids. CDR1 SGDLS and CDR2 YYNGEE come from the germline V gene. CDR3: CASSVVAGGYGYTF. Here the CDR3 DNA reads TGTGCCAGCAGCGTAGTAGCTGGCGGCTATGGCTACACCTTC.

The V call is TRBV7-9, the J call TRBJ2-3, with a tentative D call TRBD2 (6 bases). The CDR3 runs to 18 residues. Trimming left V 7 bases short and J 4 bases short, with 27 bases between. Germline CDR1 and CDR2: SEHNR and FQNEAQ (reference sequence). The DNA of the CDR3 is TGTGCCAGCAACCTCAGACGGGGGTTCTCCGGTGAGGCAGATACGCAGTATTTT. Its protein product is CASNLRRGFSGEADTQYF.

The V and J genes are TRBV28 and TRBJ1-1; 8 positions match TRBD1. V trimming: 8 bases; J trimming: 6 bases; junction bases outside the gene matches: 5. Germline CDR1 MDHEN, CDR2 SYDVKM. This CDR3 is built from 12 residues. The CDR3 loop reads CASRTGQAEAFF. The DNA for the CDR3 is TGTGCCAGCCGGACAGGGCAAGCTGAAGCTTTCTTT.

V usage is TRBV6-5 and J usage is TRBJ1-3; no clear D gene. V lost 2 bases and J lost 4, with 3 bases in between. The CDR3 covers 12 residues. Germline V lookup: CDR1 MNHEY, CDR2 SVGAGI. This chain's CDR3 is CASSYGGNTIYF. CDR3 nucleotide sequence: TGTGCCAGCAGTTACGGCGGAAACACCATATATTTT.

The CDR3 region has the DNA TGTGCCAGCAGCTTTGTAGGGGGAGAGACCCAGTACTTC. Amino acids: CASSFVGGETQYF. The rearrangement uses TRBV7-8 and TRBJ2-5; D is perhaps TRBD1 (6 bases). Germline loops: CDR1 SGHVS, CDR2 FQNEAQ. This CDR3 contains 13 residues. The ends were cut back, 3 bases at V and 4 bases at J, with 9 bases in the middle.

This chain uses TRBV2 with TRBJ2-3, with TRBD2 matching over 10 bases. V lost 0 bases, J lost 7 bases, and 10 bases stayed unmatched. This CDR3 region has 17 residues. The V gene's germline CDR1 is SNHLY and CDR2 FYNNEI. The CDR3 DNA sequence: TGTGCCAGCAGTGAAGCGCTTCTTAGCGGGAGGATGAATACGCAGTATTTT. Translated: CASSEALLSGRMNTQYF.

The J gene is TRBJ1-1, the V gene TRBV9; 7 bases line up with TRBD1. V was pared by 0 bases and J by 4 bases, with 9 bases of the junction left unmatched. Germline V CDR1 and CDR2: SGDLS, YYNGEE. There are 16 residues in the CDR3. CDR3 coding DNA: TGTGCCAGCAGCGTAGAGGCAGGGGGTTTGAGCACTGAAGCTTTCTTT. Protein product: CASSVEAGGLSTEAFF. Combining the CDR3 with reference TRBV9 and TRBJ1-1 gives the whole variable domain DSGVTQTPKHLITATGQRVTLRCSPRSGDLSVYWYQQSLDQGLQFLIQYYNGEERAKGNILERFSAQQFPDLHSELNLSSLELGDSALYFCASSVEAGGLSTEAFFGQGTRLTVV.

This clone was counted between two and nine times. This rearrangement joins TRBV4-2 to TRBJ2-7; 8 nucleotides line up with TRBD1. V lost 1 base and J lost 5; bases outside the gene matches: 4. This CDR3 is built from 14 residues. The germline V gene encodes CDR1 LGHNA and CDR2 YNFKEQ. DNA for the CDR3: TGTGCCAGCAGCCAAGGGACAGGGCTAAACGAGCAGTACTTC. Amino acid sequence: CASSQGTGLNEQYF.

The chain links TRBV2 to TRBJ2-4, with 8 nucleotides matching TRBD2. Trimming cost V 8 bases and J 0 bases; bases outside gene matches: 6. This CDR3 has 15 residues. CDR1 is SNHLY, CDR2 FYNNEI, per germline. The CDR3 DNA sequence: TGTGCCAGCCGGGGGGGATTATTAGCCAAAAACATTCAGTACTTC. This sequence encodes CASRGGLLAKNIQYF.

The CDR3 DNA reads TGCAGCGCCCCAAACTCGCTTAGCACAGATACGCAGTATTTT. Protein product: CSAPNSLSTDTQYF. This chain connects TRBV29-1 to TRBJ2-3; D is unclear. The germline gives CDR1 SQVTM, CDR2 ANQGSEA. The ends were cut back, 7 bases at V and 0 bases at J, with 14 bases in the middle. This CDR3 has 14 residues.

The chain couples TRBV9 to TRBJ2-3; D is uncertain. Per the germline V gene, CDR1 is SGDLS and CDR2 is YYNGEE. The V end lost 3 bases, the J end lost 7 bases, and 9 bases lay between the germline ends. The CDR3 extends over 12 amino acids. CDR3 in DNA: TGTGCCAGCAGCGAACGTAGTAATACGCAGTATTTT. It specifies CASSERSNTQYF.

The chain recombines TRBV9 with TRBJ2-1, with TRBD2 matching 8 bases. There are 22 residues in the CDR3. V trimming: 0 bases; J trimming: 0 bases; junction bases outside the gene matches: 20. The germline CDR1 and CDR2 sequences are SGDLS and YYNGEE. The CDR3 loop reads CASSVGLLTGGPRIGSYNEQFF. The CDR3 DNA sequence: TGTGCCAGCAGCGTAGGGCTGTTAACGGGAGGGCCGAGGATCGGCTCCTACAATGAGCAGTTCTTC.

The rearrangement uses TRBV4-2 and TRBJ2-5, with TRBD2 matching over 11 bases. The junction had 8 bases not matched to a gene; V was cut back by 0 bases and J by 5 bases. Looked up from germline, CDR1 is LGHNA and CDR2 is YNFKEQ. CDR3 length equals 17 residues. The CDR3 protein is CASSQDVAGGPWETQYF. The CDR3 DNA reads TGTGCCAGCAGCCAAGATGTAGCGGGAGGGCCTTGGGAGACCCAGTACTTC.

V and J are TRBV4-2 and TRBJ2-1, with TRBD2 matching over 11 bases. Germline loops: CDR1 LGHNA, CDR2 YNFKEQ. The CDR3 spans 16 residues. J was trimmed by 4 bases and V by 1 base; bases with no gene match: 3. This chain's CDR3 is CASSQATSGKYNEQFF. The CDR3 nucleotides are TGTGCCAGCAGCCAAGCGACTAGCGGGAAATACAATGAGCAGTTCTTC.

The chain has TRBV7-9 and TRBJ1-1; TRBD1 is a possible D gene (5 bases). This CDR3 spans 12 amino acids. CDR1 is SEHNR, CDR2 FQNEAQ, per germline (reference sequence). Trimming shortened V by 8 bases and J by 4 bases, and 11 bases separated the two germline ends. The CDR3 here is CASDPGGTEAFF. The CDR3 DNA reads TGTGCCAGCGACCCCGGGGGCACTGAAGCTTTCTTT.

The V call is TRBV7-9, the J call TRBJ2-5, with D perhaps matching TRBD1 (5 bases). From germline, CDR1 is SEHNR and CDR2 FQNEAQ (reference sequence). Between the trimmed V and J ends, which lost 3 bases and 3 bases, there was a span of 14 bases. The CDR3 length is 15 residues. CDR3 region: CASSFGPGQKETQYF. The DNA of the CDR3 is TGTGCCAGCAGCTTTGGGCCAGGGCAGAAAGAGACCCAGTACTTC.

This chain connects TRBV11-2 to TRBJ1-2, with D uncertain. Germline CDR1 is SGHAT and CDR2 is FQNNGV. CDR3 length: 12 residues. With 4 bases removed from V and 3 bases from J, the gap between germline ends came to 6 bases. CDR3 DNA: TGTGCCAGCAGCTCTAACCACTATGGCTACACCTTC. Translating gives CASSSNHYGYTF.

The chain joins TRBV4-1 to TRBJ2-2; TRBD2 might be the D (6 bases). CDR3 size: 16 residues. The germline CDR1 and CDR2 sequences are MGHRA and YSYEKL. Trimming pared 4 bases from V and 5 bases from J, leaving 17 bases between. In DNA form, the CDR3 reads TGCGCCAGCAGCCCAGGTGGCTCGGGAGTTACCGGGGAGCTGTTTTTT. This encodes CASSPGGSGVTGELFF.

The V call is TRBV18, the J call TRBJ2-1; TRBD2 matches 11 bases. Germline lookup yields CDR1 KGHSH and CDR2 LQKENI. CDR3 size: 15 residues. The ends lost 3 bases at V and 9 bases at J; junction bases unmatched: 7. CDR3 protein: CASSPPTSGKGEQFF. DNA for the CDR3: TGTGCCAGCTCACCCCCGACTAGCGGGAAGGGTGAGCAGTTCTTC.